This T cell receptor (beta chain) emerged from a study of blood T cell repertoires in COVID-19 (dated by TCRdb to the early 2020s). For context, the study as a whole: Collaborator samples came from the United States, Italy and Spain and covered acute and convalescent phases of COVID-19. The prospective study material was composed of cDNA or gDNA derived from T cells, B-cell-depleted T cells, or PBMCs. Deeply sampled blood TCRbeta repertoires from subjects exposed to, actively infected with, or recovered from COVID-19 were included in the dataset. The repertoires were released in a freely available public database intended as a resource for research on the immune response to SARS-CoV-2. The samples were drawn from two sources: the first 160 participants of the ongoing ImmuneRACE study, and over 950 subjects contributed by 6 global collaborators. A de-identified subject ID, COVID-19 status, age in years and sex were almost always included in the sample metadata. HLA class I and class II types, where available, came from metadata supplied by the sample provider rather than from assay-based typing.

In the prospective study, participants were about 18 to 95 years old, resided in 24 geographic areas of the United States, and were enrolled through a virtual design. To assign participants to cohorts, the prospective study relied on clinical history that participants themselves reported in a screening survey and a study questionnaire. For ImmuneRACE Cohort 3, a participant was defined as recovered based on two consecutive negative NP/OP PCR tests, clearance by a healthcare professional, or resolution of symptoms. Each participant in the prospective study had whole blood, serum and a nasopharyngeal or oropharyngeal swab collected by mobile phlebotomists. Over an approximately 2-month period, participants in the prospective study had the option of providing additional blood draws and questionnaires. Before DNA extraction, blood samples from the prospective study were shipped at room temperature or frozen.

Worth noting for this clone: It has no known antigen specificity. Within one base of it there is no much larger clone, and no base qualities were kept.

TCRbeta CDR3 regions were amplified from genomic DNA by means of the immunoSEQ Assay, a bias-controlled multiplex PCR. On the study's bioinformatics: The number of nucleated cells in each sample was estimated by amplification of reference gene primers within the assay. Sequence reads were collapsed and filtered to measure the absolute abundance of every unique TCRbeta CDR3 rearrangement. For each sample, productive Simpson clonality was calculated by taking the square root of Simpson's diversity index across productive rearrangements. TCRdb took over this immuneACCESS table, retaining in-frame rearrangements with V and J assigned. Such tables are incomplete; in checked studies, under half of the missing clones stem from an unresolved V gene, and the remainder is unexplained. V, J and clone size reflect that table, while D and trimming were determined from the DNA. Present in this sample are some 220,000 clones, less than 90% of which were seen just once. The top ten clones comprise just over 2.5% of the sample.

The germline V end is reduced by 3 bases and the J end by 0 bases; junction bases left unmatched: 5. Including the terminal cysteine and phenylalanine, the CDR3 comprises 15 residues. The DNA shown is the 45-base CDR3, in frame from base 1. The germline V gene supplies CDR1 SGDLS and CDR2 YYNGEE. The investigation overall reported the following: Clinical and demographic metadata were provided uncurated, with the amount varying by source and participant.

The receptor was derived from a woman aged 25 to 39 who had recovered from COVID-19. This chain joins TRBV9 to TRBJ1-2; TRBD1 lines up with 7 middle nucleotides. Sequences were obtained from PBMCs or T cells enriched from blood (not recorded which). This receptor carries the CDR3 CASSGGTEANYGYTF. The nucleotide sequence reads TGTGCCAGCAGCGGCGGGACAGAGGCTAACTATGGCTACACCTTC.